This is a list of T cell receptor beta chains from one sample in a study of early T cells in non-severe SARS-CoV-2 infection. TCRdb reprocessed the 5' RACE reads via MiXCR and lists one record per CDR3 protein. The sample contains 46,000 or so distinct CDR3 sequences, more than 6.5% of which appear only once. Input material: whole blood. The receptors derive from an adult who was a healthcare worker with PCR-confirmed SARS-CoV-2 infection or an uninfected control (not recorded which). Both conserved end residues are part of each CDR3. For some rows the clone size is stated as once, few or many, or as a class when expanded; others skip it.

v_call	clone_size	j_call	cdr3_aa
TRBV5-6	NA	TRBJ1-1	CASGAGQMNTEAFF
TRBV2	few	TRBJ2-3	CASSDQGLAGQDTQYF
TRBV27	many	TRBJ1-5	CASSAWTGQPQHF
TRBV28	NA	TRBJ1-3	CASGTGTGAGGTIYF
TRBV11-2	few	TRBJ2-7	CASSLVHEQYF
TRBV4-3	few	TRBJ2-2	CASSQDHPQGVKVGELFF
TRBV7-9	many	TRBJ2-7	CASSFNVGAHEQYF
TRBV18	few	TRBJ2-3	CASSPRQRGTDTQYF
TRBV28	few	TRBJ1-2	CASSLLTGAGYGYTF
TRBV20-1	few	TRBJ2-1	CSARGQSDFNEQFF
TRBV27	many	TRBJ2-5	CASSPSSPQETQYF
TRBV5-1	few	TRBJ1-1	CASSKPTGENTEAFF
TRBV4-2	NA	TRBJ2-1	CASSQVAGNNEQFF
TRBV28	few	TRBJ2-7	CASWSGVTLPEPYF
TRBV6-1	many	TRBJ2-3	CASSDQGVSIHF
TRBV29-1	many	TRBJ1-1	CSVAGQVNTEAFF
TRBV12-3/TRBV12-4	NA	TRBJ1-4	CASRPRGANEKLFF
TRBV20-1	many	TRBJ2-5	CSARISGETQYF
TRBV4-1	few	TRBJ2-2	CASSQVPGELFF
TRBV7-3	NA	TRBJ2-3	CASSPWGVTDTQYF
TRBV20-1	few	TRBJ2-3	CSAGVAGWTQYF
TRBV10-3	many	TRBJ1-6	CAISTVPGTGDPQTNSPLHF
TRBV20-1	few	TRBJ2-1	CSAPGTGGGIDEQFF
TRBV20-1	many	TRBJ1-6	CSARVGGGNSPLHF
TRBV5-6	NA	TRBJ2-7	CASSYRRLYEQYF
TRBV24-1	many	TRBJ2-1	CATNAGNGVVGEQFF
TRBV7-2	many	TRBJ1-5	CASSRSTGRTNQPQHF
TRBV4-2	few	TRBJ2-5	CASSQDAGETQYF
TRBV20-1	NA	TRBJ2-1	CSADKGLDLLNEQFF
TRBV27	many	TRBJ2-4	CASSLDGRRTKNIQYF
TRBV28	few	TRBJ1-5	CASRGAGQPQHF
TRBV7-9	NA	TRBJ2-1	CASSLDWGTYNEQFF
TRBV4-3	few	TRBJ2-1	CASSQAPVAREQFF
TRBV6-2/TRBV6-3	few	TRBJ1-2	CASSYHQVGQQNYGYTF
TRBV7-2	many	TRBJ1-3	CASSSYGGTGNTIYF
TRBV29-1	many	TRBJ2-7	CSVSPGQPHEQYF
TRBV9	many	TRBJ2-1	CAGSVAEAYNEQFF
TRBV29-1	many	TRBJ2-3	CSVEVTGGTDTQYF
TRBV6-6	many	TRBJ2-3	CASRPRGDSTDTQYF
TRBV28	NA	TRBJ1-1	CASTKPGDGNTEAFF
TRBV4-3	NA	TRBJ2-2	CASSQEARGSGELFF
TRBV6-5	NA	TRBJ2-7	CASSYSNQGKSEQYF
TRBV6-2/TRBV6-3	few	TRBJ2-2	CASTEVKGQGGTGELFF
TRBV25-1	many	TRBJ2-1	CASSPTWNEQFF
TRBV6-6	many	TRBJ2-7	CASSYSGPSYEQYF
TRBV19	many	TRBJ2-3	CASSIQGSADTQYF
TRBV5-4	many	TRBJ2-3	CASSFRLTGDTQYF
TRBV20-1	NA	TRBJ2-7	CSASINAYEQYF
TRBV28	many	TRBJ1-1	CASSPGQYREGTEAFF
TRBV5-1	NA	TRBJ2-5	CASSLGSGEETQYF
TRBV10-3	many	TRBJ1-2	CAISESTGANYGYTF
TRBV5-6	many	TRBJ2-2	CASSWDRGATGELFF
TRBV5-1	NA	TRBJ1-1	CASNLDRQNTEAFF
TRBV4-3	many	TRBJ2-7	CASSQETGHEQYF
TRBV6-2/TRBV6-3	NA	TRBJ2-5	CASSVTSPEETQYF
TRBV29-1	few	TRBJ2-3	CSVSRLAGNTDTQYF
TRBV7-7	few	TRBJ2-5	CASSSWTGEETQYF
TRBV20-1	many	TRBJ1-1	CSANTGTQNTEAFF
TRBV5-1	many	TRBJ2-7	CASSIGQGAYEQYF
TRBV5-1	few	TRBJ1-1	CASSPDRERAFF